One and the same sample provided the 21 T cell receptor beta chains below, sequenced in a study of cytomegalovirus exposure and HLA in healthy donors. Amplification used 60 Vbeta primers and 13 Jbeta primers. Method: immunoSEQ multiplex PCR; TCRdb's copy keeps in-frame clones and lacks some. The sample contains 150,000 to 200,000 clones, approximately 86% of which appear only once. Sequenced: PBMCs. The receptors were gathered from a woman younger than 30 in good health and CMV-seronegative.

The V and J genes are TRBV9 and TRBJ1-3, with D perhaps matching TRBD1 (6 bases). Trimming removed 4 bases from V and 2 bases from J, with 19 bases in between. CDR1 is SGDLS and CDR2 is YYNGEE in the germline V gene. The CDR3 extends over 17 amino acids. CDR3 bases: TGTGCCAGCAGCCCCAACATGGGGGCACTTACTGGAAACACCATATATTTT. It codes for CASSPNMGALTGNTIYF.

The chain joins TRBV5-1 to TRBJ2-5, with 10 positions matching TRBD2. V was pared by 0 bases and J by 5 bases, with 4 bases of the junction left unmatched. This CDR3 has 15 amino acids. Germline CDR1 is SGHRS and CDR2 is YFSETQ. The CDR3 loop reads CASSLASGGEETQYF. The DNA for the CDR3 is TGCGCCAGCAGCTTGGCTAGCGGGGGTGAGGAGACCCAGTACTTC. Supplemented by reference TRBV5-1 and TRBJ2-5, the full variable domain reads KAGVTQTPRYLIKTRGQQVTLSCSPISGHRSVSWYQQTPGQGLQFLFEYFSETQRNKGNFPGRFSGRQFSNSRSEMNVSTLELGDSALYLCASSLASGGEETQYFGPGTRLLVL.

This CDR3 reads CASSQSPGTGGFNEQFF. In DNA, the CDR3 is TGTGCCAGCAGCCAGTCCCCCGGGACAGGGGGCTTTAATGAGCAGTTCTTC. This chain links TRBV4-2 with TRBJ2-1, with 12 bases lining up with TRBD1. The CDR3 length is 17 residues. Germline CDR1 and CDR2: LGHNA and YNFKEQ. V was pared by 3 bases and J by 7 bases, with 10 bases of the junction left unmatched.

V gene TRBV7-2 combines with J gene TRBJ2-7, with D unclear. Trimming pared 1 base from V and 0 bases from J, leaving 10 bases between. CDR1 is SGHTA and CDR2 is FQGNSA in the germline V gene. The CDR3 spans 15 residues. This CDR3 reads CASSLVAESSYEQYF. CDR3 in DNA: TGTGCCAGCAGCTTAGTGGCGGAAAGCTCCTACGAGCAGTACTTC. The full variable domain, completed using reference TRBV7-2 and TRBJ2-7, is GAGVSQSPSNKVTEKGKDVELRCDPISGHTALYWYRQSLGQGLEFLIYFQGNSAPDKSGLPSDRFSAERTGGSVSTLTIQRTQQEDSAVYLCASSLVAESSYEQYFGPGTRLTVT.

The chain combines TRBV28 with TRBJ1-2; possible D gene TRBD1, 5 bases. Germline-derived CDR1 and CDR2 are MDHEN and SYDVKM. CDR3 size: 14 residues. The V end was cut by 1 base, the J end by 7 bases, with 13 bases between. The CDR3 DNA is TGTGCCAGCAGTTTATCCGCAGGGTTTCCTGGCTACACCTTC. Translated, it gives CASSLSAGFPGYTF.

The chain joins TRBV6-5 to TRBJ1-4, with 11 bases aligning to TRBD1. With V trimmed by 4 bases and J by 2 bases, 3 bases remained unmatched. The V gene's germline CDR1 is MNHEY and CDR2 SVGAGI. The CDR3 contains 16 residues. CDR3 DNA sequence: TGTGCCAGCAGTTGGACAGGGGGCGCGACTAATGAAAAACTGTTTTTT. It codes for CASSWTGGATNEKLFF.

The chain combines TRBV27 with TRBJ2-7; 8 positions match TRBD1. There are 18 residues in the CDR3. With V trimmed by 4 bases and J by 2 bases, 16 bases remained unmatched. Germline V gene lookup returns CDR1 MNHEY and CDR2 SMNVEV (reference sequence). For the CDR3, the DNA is TGTGCCAGCAGTTGGGCCCCAATGTGGCAGGGGGCAACCTACGAGCAGTACTTC. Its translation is CASSWAPMWQGATYEQYF.

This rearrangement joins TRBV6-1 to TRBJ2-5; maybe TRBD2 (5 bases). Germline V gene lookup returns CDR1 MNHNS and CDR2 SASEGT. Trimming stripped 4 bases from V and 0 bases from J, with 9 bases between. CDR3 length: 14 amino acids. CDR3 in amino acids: CASSGLAHQETQYF. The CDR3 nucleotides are TGTGCCAGCAGTGGATTAGCGCACCAAGAGACCCAGTACTTC.

The CDR3 coding sequence is TGTGCCAGCAGCACAGCGGGGGGGCGAGATACGCAGTATTTT. It is translated as CASSTAGGRDTQYF. The rearrangement uses TRBV7-9 and TRBJ2-3; TRBD2 matches at 10 bases. The CDR3 is 14 amino acids. The germline CDR1 and CDR2 sequences are SEHNR and FQNEAQ (reference sequence). Unmatched junction bases numbered 4, after V lost 5 bases and J lost 5 bases.

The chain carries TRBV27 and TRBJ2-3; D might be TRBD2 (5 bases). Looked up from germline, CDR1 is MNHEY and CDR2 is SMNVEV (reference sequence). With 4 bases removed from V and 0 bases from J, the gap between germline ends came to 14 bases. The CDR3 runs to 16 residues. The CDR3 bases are TGTGCCAGCAGTTCTATCCAGCGGCTTAGCACAGATACGCAGTATTTT. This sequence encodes CASSSIQRLSTDTQYF.

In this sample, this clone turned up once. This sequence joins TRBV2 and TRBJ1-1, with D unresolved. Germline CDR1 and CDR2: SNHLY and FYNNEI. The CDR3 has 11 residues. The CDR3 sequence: CAVRGNTEAFF. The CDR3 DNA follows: TGTGCAGTCAGAGGGAACACTGAAGCTTTCTTT.

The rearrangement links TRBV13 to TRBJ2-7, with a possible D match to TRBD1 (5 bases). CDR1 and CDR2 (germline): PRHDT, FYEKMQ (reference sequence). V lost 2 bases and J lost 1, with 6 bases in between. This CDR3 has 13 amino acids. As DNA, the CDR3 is TGTGCCAGCAGCTTATACAGGTCCTACGAGCAGTACTTC. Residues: CASSLYRSYEQYF. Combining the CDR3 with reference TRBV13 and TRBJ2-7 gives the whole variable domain AAGVIQSPRHLIKEKRETATLKCYPIPRHDTVYWYQQGPGQDPQFLISFYEKMQSDKGSIPDRFSAQQFSDYHSELNMSSLELGDSALYFCASSLYRSYEQYFGPGTRLTVT.

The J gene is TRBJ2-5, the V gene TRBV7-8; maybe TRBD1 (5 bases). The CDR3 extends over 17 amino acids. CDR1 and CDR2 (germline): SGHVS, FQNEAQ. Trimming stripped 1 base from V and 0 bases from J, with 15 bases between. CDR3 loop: CASSLGPQALYQETQYF. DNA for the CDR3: TGTGCCAGCAGCTTAGGTCCACAGGCTCTGTACCAAGAGACCCAGTACTTC.

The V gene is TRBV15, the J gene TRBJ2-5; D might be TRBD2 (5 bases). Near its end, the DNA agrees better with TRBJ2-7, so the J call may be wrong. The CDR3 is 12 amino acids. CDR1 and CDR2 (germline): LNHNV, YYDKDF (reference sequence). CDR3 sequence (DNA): TGTGCCACCAGCAACCTAGCCTCCGAGCAGTACTTC. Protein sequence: CATSNLASEQYF.

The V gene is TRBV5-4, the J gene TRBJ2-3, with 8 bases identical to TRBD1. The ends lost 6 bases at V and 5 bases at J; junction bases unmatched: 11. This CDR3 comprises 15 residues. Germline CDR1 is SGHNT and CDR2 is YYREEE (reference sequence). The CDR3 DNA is TGTGCCAGCACCCTGGGCGACAGGGGAGGAGATACGCAGTATTTT. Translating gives CASTLGDRGGDTQYF.

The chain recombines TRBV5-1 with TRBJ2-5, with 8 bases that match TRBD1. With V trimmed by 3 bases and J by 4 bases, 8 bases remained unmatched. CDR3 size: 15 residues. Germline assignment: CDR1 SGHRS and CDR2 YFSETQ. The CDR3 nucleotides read TGCGCCAGCAGCTGGGTACAGGGGGTCGGAGAGACCCAGTACTTC. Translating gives CASSWVQGVGETQYF.

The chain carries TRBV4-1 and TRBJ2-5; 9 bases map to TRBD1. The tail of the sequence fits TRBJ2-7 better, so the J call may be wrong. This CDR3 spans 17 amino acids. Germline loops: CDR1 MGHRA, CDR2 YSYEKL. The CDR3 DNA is TGCGCCAGCAGCCAAGGGGGGGACAGGGAGAACCCCTACGAGCAGTACTTC. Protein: CASSQGGDRENPYEQYF.

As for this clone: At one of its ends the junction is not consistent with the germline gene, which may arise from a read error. The CDR3 here is CSSSHDRGRTKNTEAFF. For the CDR3, the DNA is TGTTCCAGCAGCCATGACAGGGGCCGTACTAAGAACACTGAAGCTTTCTTT. V and J are TRBV7-9 and TRBJ1-1; 8 bases map to TRBD1. The CDR3 is 17 amino acids. Germline values: CDR1 SEHNR, CDR2 FQNEAQ (reference sequence).

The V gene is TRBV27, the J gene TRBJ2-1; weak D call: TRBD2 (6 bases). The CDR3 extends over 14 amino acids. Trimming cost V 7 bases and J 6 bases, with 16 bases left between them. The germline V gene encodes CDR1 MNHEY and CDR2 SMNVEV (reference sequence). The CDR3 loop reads CASIPLGSGNEQFF. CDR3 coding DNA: TGTGCCAGCATCCCCCTCGGTAGCGGCAATGAGCAGTTCTTC.

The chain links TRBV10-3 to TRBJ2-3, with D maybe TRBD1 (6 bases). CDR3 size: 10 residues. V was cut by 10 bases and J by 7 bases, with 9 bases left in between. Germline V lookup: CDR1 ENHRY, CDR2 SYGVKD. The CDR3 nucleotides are TGTGCCACCGGGACAAATACGCAGTATTTT. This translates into CATGTNTQYF.

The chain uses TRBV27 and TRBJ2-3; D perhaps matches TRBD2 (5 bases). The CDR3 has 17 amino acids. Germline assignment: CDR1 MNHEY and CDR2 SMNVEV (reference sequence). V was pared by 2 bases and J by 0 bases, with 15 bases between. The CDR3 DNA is TGTGCCAGCAGTTTACTCCAGCGGAGTACTAGCACAGATACGCAGTATTTT. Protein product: CASSLLQRSTSTDTQYF.